This T cell receptor (beta chain) emerged from a study of T-cell memory formation after mild COVID-19. MiXCR, applied by TCRdb to the 5' RACE reads, yields one record per CDR3 protein. The sample carries some 300,000 distinct CDR3 sequences, roughly 19% recorded once. As to this clonotype: Antigen unknown.

V was shortened by 8 bases and J by 8 bases, with 6 bases between the two germline ends. Germline assignment: CDR1 MNHEY and CDR2 SMNVEV (reference sequence). CDR3 size: 10 residues. Study-level results: SARS-CoV-2 specificity was not confirmed for second-wave clones peaking on day 37. There were some responding clones in pre-infection memory, which suggested that cross-reactive memory had joined.

The chain combines TRBV27 with TRBJ2-2, with unresolved D. The source material was PBMCs or a T cell subset sorted from them (not recorded which). This clonotype was sampled from a young man who had mild COVID-19 (a few samples of this study predate the infection). Cell type and time point are not known. The CDR3 DNA is TGTGCCAGCGGGTTGGGGGAGCTGTTTTTT. Encoded protein: CASGLGELFF.